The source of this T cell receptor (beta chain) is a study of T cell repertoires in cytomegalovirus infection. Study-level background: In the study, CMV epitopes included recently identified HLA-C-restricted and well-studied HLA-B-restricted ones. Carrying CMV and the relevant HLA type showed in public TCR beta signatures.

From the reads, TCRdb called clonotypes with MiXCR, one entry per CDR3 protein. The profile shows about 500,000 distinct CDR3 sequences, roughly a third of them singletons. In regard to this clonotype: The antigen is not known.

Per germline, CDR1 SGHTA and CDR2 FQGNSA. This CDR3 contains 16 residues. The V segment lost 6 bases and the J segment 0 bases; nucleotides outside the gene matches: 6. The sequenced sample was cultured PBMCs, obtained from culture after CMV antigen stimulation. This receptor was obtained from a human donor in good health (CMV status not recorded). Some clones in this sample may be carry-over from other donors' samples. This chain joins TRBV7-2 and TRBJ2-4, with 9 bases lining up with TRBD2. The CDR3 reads CASRIDSGRAKNIQYF. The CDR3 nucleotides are TGTGCCAGCAGGATCGATAGCGGGAGAGCCAAAAACATTCAGTACTTC.